This record concerns one TCR beta chain sequence. Germline V lookup: CDR1 LGHDT, CDR2 YNNKEL (reference sequence). J lost 2 bases, V lost 4 bases, and 12 bases had no gene match. The CDR3 length is 18 residues. Two negative PCRs, clearance, or symptom resolution had been documented for recovered Cohort 3 donors. This record comes from a study of blood T cell repertoires in COVID-19. Clones were sequenced by immunoSEQ multiplex PCR, and TCRdb holds only the in-frame ones, with some missing. The sample yields about 250,000 clones, more than 80% seen once. The rearrangement joins TRBV3-1 (or the pseudogene TRBV3-2) to TRBJ2-2; 8 bases map to TRBD2. The receptor comes from a woman between 18 and 29 years old who had recovered from COVID-19. Sequencing input: PBMCs or T cells enriched from blood (not recorded which). In nucleotides, the CDR3 is TGTGCCAGCAGCCCACCGACTAGCGTCGGGTTTAACACCGGGGAGCTGTTTTTT. It codes for CASSPPTSVGFNTGELFF.